This TCR beta chain was profiled in a study of blood T cell repertoires in COVID-19. In the study overall: The samples span acute and convalescent COVID-19 from the United States, Italy and Spain. The cDNA or gDNA used as material had been derived from T cells, B-cell-depleted T cells, or PBMCs.

This CDR3 comprises 13 residues. Germline V gives CDR1 SGHTA, CDR2 FQGTGA. Trimming cost V 5 bases and J 6 bases, with 14 bases left between them. Using immunoSEQ multiplex PCR, the repertoire was profiled, and TCRdb retains in-frame clones only, with some absent. The sample holds 280,000 or so clones, approximately 83% seen once. The receptor was derived from a human donor in a cohort sampled during active COVID-19. Sequenced sample: peripheral blood. The rearrangement uses TRBV7-3 and TRBJ2-7; D perhaps matches TRBD1 (6 bases). The CDR3 reads CASSRETGREQYF. The CDR3 nucleotides read TGTGCCAGCAGCCGAGAGACAGGACGCGAGCAGTACTTC.